This record covers a single TCR beta chain. Its antigen target is currently unknown. No much larger clonotype is one base removed from it; base qualities were not supplied. Participants in the prospective study were aged about 18 to 89 years, lived in 20 to 30 United States geographic areas, and enrolled through a virtual design. In the prospective study, participants were assigned to cohorts based on the clinical history participants reported in a screening survey and a study questionnaire. Mobile phlebotomists in the prospective study collected whole blood, serum and a nasopharyngeal or oropharyngeal swab from every participant. Participants in the prospective study had the option to provide additional blood draws and questionnaires over a roughly 2-month period. Before DNA extraction, blood samples from the prospective study were shipped at room temperature or frozen. This record belongs to a study of blood T cell repertoires in COVID-19 (dated by TCRdb to the early 2020s). Regarding the research as a whole: Samples covering the acute and convalescent phases of COVID-19 were provided by collaborators in the United States, Italy and Spain. The dataset comprised deeply sampled blood TCRbeta repertoires from subjects exposed to, actively infected with, or recovered from COVID-19. The repertoires were made available in a free public database intended to serve as a resource for research on the immune response to SARS-CoV-2. Where HLA class I and class II types were available, the types were taken from metadata supplied by the sample provider, not from assay-based typing. Sample metadata almost always included a de-identified subject ID, COVID-19 status, age in years and sex. The prospective study material was composed of cDNA or gDNA derived from T cells, B-cell-depleted T cells, or PBMCs. Samples came from the ongoing ImmuneRACE study (first 160 participants) plus 1,254 subjects from 6 global collaborators.

The immunoSEQ Assay, a bias-controlled multiplex PCR, was used to amplify TCRbeta CDR3 regions from genomic DNA. The study's own analysis went as follows. The number of nucleated cells in each sample was estimated by amplification of reference gene primers within the assay. To quantify the absolute abundance of each unique TCRbeta CDR3 rearrangement, sequence reads were collapsed and filtered. For each sample, productive Simpson clonality was calculated as the square root of Simpson's diversity index over productive rearrangements. TCRdb carries this immuneACCESS record with in-frame sequences only. Its versions omit some clonotypes, under half of them owing to an unresolved V gene in the studies checked, with the rest unexplained. Clone size and the V and J calls come from that table; the DNA yielded D and trimming. This sample gives roughly 140,000 clones in total; 88% of them show up just once. The top ten hold 1% to 1.5% of the sample.

Study-wide findings and limitations: The quantity of clinical and demographic metadata differed by source and by participant and was supplied without curation.

Counted from cysteine to phenylalanine, this CDR3 has 13 amino acids. Only CDR3 DNA is held: 39 bases, read in frame from base 1. Ends trimmed: V by 5 bases, J by 7 bases; bases unmatched to a gene: 3. CDR1 and CDR2 are read off the germline V gene (reference sequence) as PRHDT and FYEKMQ. The TCR originated in a woman in her thirties with acute COVID-19. The specimen sequenced was PBMCs or T cells enriched from blood (not recorded which). The rearrangement combines TRBV13 with TRBJ2-7; TRBD2 fits 12 bases in the junction. The DNA sequence reads TGTGCCAGCAGCAGGGGGACTAGCGGGGAGCAGTACTTC. It is translated as CASSRGTSGEQYF.